The clone carrying this T cell receptor (beta chain) has more than one count but fewer than ten. Unseparated into fractions, whole blood served as the source from which total RNA was extracted. The entry originates in a study of human T cells and chemical hapten exposure. Across the study: How much TCR each sample yielded varied, mostly because pooled library volumes differed slightly.

Unique molecular identifiers were attached to individual cDNA molecules during library preparation. In the authors' workflow: From around 25,000 to 690,000 TCRs were found per sample, with a median of approximately 92,000. TCRdb recomputed calls from the reads with MiXCR, one row per CDR3 protein. TCRdb, not the original authors, processed these V and J calls. The table lists 120,000 or so distinct CDR3 sequences, around 8.5% of them singletons. The CDR3 extends over 14 amino acids. Trimming took 7 bases from V and 1 from J; bases not matched to a gene: 1. Germline lookup yields CDR1 SNHLY and CDR2 FYNNEI.

J is TRBJ2-3 and V is TRBV2; TRBD2 matches at 11 bases. This TCR was sampled from a human donor in good health. Some clones in this sample may be carry-over from other donors' samples. Sequenced input: whole blood. The CDR3 protein is CASKTSGGTDTQYF. CDR3 sequence (DNA): TGTGCCAGCAAGACTAGCGGGGGCACAGATACGCAGTATTTT.